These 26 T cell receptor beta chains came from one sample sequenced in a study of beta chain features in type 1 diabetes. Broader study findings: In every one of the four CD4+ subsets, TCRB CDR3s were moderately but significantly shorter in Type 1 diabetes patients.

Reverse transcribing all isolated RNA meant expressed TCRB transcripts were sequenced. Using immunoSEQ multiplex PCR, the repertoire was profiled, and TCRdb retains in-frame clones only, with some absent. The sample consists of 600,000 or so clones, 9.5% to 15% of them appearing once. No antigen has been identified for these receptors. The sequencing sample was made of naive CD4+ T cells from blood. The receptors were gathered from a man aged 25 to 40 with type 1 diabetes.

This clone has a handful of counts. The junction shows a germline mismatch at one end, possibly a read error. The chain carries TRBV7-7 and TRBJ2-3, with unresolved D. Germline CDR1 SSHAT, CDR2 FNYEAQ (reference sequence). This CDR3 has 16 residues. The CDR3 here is CASSFGPSTSTDTQYF. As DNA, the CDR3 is TGTGCTAGCAGCTTTGGTCCCTCGACTAGCACAGATACGCAGTATTTT.

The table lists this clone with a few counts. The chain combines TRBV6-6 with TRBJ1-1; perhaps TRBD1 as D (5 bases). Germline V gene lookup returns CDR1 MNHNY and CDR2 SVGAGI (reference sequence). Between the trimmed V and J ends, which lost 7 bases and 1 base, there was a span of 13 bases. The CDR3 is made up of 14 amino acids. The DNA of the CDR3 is TGTGCCAGCATTTCGACAGATGCGAACACTGAAGCTTTCTTT. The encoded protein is CASISTDANTEAFF.

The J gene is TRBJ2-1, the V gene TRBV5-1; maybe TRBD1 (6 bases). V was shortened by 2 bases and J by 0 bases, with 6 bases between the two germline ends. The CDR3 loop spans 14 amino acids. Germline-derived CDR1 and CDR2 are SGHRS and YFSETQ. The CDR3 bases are TGCGCCAGCAGCTTACAGGGCTCCTACAATGAGCAGTTCTTC. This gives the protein CASSLQGSYNEQFF.

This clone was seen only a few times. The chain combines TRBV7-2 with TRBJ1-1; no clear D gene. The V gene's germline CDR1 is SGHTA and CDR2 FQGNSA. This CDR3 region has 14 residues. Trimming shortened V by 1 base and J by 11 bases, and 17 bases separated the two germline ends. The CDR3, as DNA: TGTGCCAGCAGCTTAGATCGGCCTGAACAAAAGGCTTTCTTT. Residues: CASSLDRPEQKAFF.

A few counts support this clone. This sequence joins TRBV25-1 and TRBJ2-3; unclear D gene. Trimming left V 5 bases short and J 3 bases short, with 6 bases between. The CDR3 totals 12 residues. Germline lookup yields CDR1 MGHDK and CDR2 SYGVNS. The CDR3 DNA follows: TGTGCCAGCAGTTACACTACAGATACGCAGTATTTT. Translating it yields CASSYTTDTQYF.

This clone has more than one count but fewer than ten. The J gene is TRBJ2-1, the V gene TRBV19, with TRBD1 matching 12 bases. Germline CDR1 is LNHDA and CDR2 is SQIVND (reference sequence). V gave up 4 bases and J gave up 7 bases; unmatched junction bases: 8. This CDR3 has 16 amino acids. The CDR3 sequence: CASSNSPGQGANEQFF. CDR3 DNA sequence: TGTGCCAGTAGTAACTCGCCGGGACAGGGGGCAAATGAGCAGTTCTTC.

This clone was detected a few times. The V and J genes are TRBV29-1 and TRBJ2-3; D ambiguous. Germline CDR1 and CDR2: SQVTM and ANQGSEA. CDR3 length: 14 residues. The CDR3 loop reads CSETGMSSTDTQYF. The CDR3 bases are TGCAGTGAAACTGGGATGTCTAGCACAGATACGCAGTATTTT.

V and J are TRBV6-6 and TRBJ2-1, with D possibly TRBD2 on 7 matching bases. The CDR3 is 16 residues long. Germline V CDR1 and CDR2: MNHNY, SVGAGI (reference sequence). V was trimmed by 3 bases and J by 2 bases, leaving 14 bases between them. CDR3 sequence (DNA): TGTGCCAGCAGTTATCCGGGGGGCCAACCCTACAATGAGCAGTTCTTC. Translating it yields CASSYPGGQPYNEQFF.

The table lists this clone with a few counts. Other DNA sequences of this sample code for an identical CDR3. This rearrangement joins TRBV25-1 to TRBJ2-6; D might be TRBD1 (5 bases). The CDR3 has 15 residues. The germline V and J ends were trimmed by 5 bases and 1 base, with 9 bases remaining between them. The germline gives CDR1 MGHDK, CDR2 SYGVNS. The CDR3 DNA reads TGTGCCAGCAGTCCCAGGGTATCTGGGGCCAACGTCCTGACTTTC. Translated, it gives CASSPRVSGANVLTF.

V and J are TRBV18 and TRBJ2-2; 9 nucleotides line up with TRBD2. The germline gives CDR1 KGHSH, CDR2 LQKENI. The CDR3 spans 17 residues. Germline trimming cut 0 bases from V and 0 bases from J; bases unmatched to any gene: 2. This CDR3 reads CASSPPGLAPNTGELFF. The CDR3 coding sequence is TGTGCCAGCTCACCACCGGGACTAGCTCCGAACACCGGGGAGCTGTTTTTT.

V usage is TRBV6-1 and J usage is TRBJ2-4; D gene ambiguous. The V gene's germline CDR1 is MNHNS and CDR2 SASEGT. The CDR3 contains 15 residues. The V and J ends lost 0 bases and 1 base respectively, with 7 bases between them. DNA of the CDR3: TGTGCCAGCAGTGAAGCAGGGATGGCCAAAAACATTCAGTACTTC. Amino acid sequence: CASSEAGMAKNIQYF.

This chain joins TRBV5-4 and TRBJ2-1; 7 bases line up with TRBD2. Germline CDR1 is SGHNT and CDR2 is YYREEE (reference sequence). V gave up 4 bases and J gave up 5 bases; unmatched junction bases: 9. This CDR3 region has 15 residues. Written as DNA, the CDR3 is TGTGCCAGCAGCCCGACTAGCCCAGCGAACAATGAGCAGTTCTTC. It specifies CASSPTSPANNEQFF.

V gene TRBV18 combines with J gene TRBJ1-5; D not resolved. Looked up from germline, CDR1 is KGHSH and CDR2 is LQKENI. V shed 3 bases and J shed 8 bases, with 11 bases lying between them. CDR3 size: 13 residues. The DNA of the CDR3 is TGTGCCAGCTCACCCTGGCCGGGAGAGCCCCAGCATTTT. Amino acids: CASSPWPGEPQHF.

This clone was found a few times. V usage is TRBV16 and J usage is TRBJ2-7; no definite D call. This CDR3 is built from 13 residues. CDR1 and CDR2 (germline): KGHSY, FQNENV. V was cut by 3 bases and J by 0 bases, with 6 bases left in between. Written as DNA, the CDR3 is TGTGCCAGCAGCCAGGCGGACTCCTACGAGCAGTACTTC. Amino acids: CASSQADSYEQYF.

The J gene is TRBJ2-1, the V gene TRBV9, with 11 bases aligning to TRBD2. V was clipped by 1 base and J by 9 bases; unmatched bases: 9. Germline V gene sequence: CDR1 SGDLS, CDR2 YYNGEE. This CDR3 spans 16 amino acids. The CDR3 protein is CASSVTHSGGAGEQFF. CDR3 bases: TGTGCCAGCAGCGTAACCCATAGCGGGGGGGCTGGTGAGCAGTTCTTC.

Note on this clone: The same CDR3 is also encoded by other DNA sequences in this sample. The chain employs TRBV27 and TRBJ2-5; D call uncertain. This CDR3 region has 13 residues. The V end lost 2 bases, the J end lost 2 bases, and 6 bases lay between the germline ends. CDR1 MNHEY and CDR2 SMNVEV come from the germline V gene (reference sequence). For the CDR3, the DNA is TGTGCCAGCAGTTTAGCGTATCAAGAGACCCAGTACTTC. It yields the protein CASSLAYQETQYF.

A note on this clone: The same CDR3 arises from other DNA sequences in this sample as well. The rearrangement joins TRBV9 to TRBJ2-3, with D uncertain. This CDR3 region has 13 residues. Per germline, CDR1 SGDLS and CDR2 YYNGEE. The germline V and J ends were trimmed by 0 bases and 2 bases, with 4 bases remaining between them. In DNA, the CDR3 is TGTGCCAGCAGCGTAGGATCCACAGATACGCAGTATTTT. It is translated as CASSVGSTDTQYF.

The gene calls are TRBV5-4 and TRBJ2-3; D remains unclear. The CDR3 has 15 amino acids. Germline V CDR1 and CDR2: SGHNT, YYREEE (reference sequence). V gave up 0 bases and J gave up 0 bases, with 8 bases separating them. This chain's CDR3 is CASSLGRLSTDTQYF. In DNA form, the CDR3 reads TGTGCCAGCAGCTTGGGGCGCCTTAGCACAGATACGCAGTATTTT.

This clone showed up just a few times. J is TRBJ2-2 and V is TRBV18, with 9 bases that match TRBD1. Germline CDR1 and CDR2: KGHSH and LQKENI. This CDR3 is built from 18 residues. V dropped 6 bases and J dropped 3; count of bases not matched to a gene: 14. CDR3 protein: CASSPLAPGQGYTGELFF. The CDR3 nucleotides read TGTGCCAGCTCTCCCCTCGCCCCGGGACAGGGATACACCGGGGAGCTGTTTTTT. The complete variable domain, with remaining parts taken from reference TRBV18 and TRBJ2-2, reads NAGVMQNPRHLVRRRGQEARLRCSPMKGHSHVYWYRQLPEEGLKFMVYLQKENIIDESGMPKERFSAEFPKEGPSILRIQQVVRGDSAAYFCASSPLAPGQGYTGELFFGEGSRLTVL.

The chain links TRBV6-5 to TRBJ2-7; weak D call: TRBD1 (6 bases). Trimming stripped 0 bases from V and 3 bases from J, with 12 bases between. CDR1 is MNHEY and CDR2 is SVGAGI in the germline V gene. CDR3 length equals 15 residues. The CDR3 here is CASSYSRGFNYEQYF. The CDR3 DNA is TGTGCCAGCAGTTACTCGAGGGGGTTTAACTACGAGCAGTACTTC.

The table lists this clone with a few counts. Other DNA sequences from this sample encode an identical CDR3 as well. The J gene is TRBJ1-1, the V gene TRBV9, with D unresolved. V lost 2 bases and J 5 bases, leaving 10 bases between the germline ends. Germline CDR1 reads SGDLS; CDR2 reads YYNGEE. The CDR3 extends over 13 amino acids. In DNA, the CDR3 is TGTGCCAGCAGCGTTGGGATTGGGACTGAAGCTTTCTTT. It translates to CASSVGIGTEAFF. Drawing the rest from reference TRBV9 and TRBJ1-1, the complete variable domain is DSGVTQTPKHLITATGQRVTLRCSPRSGDLSVYWYQQSLDQGLQFLIQYYNGEERAKGNILERFSAQQFPDLHSELNLSSLELGDSALYFCASSVGIGTEAFFGQGTRLTVV.

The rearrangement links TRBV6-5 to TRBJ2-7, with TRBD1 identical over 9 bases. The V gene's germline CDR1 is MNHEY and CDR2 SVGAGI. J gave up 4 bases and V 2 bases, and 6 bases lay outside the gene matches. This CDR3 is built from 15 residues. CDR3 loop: CASSYSGTGLYEQYF. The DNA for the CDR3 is TGTGCCAGCAGTTACAGTGGGACAGGGCTATACGAGCAGTACTTC.

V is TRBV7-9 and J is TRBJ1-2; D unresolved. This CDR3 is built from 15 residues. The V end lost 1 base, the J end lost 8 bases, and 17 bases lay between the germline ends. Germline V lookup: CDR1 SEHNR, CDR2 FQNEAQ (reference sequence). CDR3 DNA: TGTGCCAGCAGCTTAGAATTTATCCGCCCGGGGGGCTACACCTTC. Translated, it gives CASSLEFIRPGGYTF.

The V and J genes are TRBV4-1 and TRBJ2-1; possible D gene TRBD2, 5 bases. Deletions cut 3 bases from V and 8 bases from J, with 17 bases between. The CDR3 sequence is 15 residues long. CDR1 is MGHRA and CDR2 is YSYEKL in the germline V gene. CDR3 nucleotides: TGCGCCAGCAGCCAGTATCATAGCGATAACTATGAGCAGTTCTTC. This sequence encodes CASSQYHSDNYEQFF.

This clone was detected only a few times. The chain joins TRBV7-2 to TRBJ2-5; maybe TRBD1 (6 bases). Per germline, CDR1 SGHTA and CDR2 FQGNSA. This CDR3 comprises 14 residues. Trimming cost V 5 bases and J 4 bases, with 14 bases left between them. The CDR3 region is CASSQGPTPETQYF. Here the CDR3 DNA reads TGTGCCAGCAGCCAGGGGCCCACCCCAGAGACCCAGTACTTC.

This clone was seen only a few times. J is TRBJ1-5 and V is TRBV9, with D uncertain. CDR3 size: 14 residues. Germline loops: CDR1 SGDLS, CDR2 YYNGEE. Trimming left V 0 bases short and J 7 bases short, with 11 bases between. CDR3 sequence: CASSVEGWGQPQHF. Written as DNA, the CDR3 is TGTGCCAGCAGCGTAGAAGGGTGGGGACAGCCCCAGCATTTT.